The entry below describes one T cell receptor beta chain. Profiling relied on immunoSEQ multiplex PCR, and the TCRdb table lists in-frame clones only, not all of them. The sample gives roughly 79,000 clones, around 90% of which show up once; approximately 6.4% is in the top ten. V was clipped by 5 bases and J by 3 bases; unmatched bases: 11. CDR3 size: 16 residues. Germline CDR1 LGHDT, CDR2 YNNKEL (reference sequence). The sample originates from a study of blood T cell repertoires in COVID-19. The clonotype originates from a woman aged 45 to 65 with acute or convalescent COVID-19. The sequenced sample was peripheral blood. The rearrangement links TRBV3-1 (or the pseudogene TRBV3-2) to TRBJ1-1, with TRBD1 matching 8 bases. The CDR3 loop is CASSMTGQGGDTEAFF. The CDR3 nucleotides read TGTGCCAGCAGCATGACCGGACAGGGCGGGGACACTGAAGCTTTCTTT.